The 21 T cell receptor beta chains presented below share a single source sample, sequenced in a study of CXCR3-negative and CXCR3-positive naive CD8 T cells. 5' RACE with UMI labels generated the TRB cDNA libraries. TCRdb reanalyzed the 5' RACE reads and collapses them to one entry per CDR3 protein, without DNA. There are 75,000 to 95,000 distinct CDR3 sequences in the sample, with about 1% held by the top ten. Sequenced material: naive CXCR3- CD8+ T cells from blood. Subset of the sample: CD45RO-CCR7+CD27+CD95- naive CD8+ T cells lacking CXCR3 (TNR3-). These receptors all come from a human donor in good health. Some clones in this sample may be carry-over from other donors' samples.

V is TRBV27 and J is TRBJ2-7; TCRdb selects TRBD1, and the lack of DNA leaves this call unchecked. The CDR3 loop spans 13 amino acids. CDR1 MNHEY and CDR2 SMNVEV come from the germline V gene (reference sequence). The CDR3 loop is CASSQGSLYEQYF.

The chain employs TRBV4-1 and TRBJ2-7; without DNA, the TCRdb call of TRBD1 cannot be checked. Per the germline V gene, CDR1 is MGHRA and CDR2 is YSYEKL. This CDR3 is 15 amino acids long. CDR3: CASSRAGGSSYEQYF.

This chain connects TRBV7-9 to TRBJ1-1; TCRdb gives TRBD1 as the D gene, but with no DNA this cannot be confirmed. The V gene's germline CDR1 is SEHNR and CDR2 FQNEAQ (reference sequence). The CDR3 is 14 residues long. This chain's CDR3 is CASSPRDSGVGAFF.

The chain couples TRBV7-8 to TRBJ2-7. CDR3 length: 15 residues. Looked up from germline, CDR1 is SGHVS and CDR2 is FQNEAQ. CDR3 protein: CASSLVANTLYEQYF.

The chain recombines TRBV29-1 with TRBJ2-1; TCRdb's D gene call, TRBD1, goes unchecked for lack of DNA. The CDR3 is made up of 15 amino acids. Germline V lookup: CDR1 SQVTM, CDR2 ANQGSEA. The CDR3 here is CSVEGVAGPYNEQFF.

The genes are TRBV21-1 and TRBJ2-1; TCRdb's assignment of TRBD2 cannot be checked, as there is no DNA. TRBV21-1 is termed a pseudogene. This CDR3 has 13 amino acids. The CDR3 is CASSVRDSNEQFF.

This sequence joins TRBV12-3 or TRBV12-4 and TRBJ2-3; there is no DNA to check the TCRdb D call of TRBD2. The CDR3 totals 17 residues. The chain's CDR3 is CASSKRTSGGPTDTQYF.

The chain uses TRBV27 and TRBJ1-1; the TRBD1 assignment by TCRdb is unverifiable without DNA. This CDR3 contains 15 residues. Germline assignment: CDR1 MNHEY and CDR2 SMNVEV (reference sequence). CDR3 residues: CASSSGPGTGPEAFF.

This chain links TRBV29-1 with TRBJ2-1; TCRdb designates TRBD2, a call that cannot be tested without DNA. This CDR3 is built from 13 residues. Germline V gene sequence: CDR1 SQVTM, CDR2 ANQGSEA. CDR3: CSVGAGAYNEQFF.

The chain employs TRBV5-6 and TRBJ1-5. This CDR3 is built from 13 residues. The germline gives CDR1 SGHDT, CDR2 YYEEEE. CDR3 sequence reads: CASSFGDNQPQHF.

The CDR3 spells CSARDFAGSGTGELFF. The chain recombines TRBV20-1 with TRBJ2-2; TCRdb proposes TRBD1, but this gene call is untestable without DNA. The CDR3 length is 16 residues. Germline V lookup: CDR1 DFQATT, CDR2 SNEGSKA (reference sequence).

V is TRBV4-3 and J is TRBJ2-7; lacking DNA, the TRBD1 call made by TCRdb goes unchecked. Germline V gene data show CDR1 as LGHNA and CDR2 as YSLEER. The CDR3 extends over 15 amino acids. This CDR3 reads CASSPSAGTAVEQYF.

The rearrangement uses TRBV5-6 and TRBJ2-3. The CDR3 extends over 15 amino acids. From germline, CDR1 is SGHDT and CDR2 YYEEEE. This CDR3 is CASSLEQVRTDTQYF.

The chain uses TRBV29-1 and TRBJ1-2; TCRdb proposes TRBD1, but this gene call is untestable without DNA. The CDR3 spans 13 residues. Per germline, CDR1 SQVTM and CDR2 ANQGSEA. The CDR3 loop reads CSVVWDRAYGYTF.

The chain is built from TRBV6-5 and TRBJ2-2. The CDR3 is made up of 15 amino acids. Germline V CDR1 and CDR2: MNHEY, SVGAGI. This CDR3 reads CASSPFGSGTGELFF.

The chain recombines TRBV7-7 with TRBJ2-2; the D gene TCRdb calls, TRBD1, cannot be checked with no DNA. The CDR3 runs 16 residues. Germline CDR1 and CDR2: SSHAT and FNYEAQ (reference sequence). CDR3 residues: CASSPEGERYTGELFF.

J is TRBJ1-1 and V is TRBV5-1; TCRdb indicates TRBD1, and absent DNA this call remains unverified. Germline CDR1 and CDR2: SGHRS and YFSETQ. The CDR3 runs 17 residues. CDR3 loop: CASSLALKTGWETEAFF.

The V gene is TRBV29-1, the J gene TRBJ2-7; absent DNA, TCRdb's TRBD1 call cannot be checked. In germline, CDR1 is SQVTM, CDR2 ANQGSEA. The CDR3 is made up of 13 amino acids. CDR3 in amino acids: CSVLPGTGYEQYF.

The J gene is TRBJ1-1, the V gene TRBV29-1. This CDR3 is built from 12 residues. Germline values: CDR1 SQVTM, CDR2 ANQGSEA. The CDR3 loop reads CSVGGRLTEAFF.

The rearrangement uses TRBV7-3 and TRBJ2-1; TCRdb returns TRBD1, unconfirmable since there is no DNA. This CDR3 has 14 residues. The V gene's germline CDR1 is SGHTA and CDR2 FQGTGA. The CDR3 is CASSVGTGQNEQFF.

This rearrangement joins TRBV4-3 to TRBJ2-7; TCRdb selects TRBD2, and the lack of DNA leaves this call unchecked. The germline CDR1 and CDR2 sequences are LGHNA and YSLEER. The CDR3 loop spans 18 amino acids. The CDR3 here is CASSQDWVGRAAFYEQYF.